Below are 18 T cell receptor beta chains sequenced from a single sample in a study of CD8+CD57+ T cells in acquired aplastic anemia. Both TCR beta VDJ combination and CDR3 sequence profiling were carried out. Genomic DNA was the template for this profiling. TCRdb itself ran the reads through MiXCR, one entry per CDR3 protein. The sample consists of about 210,000 distinct CDR3 sequences, around 60% of them appearing once. The sequenced sample was sorted CD4+, CD8+, or CD8+CD57+ T cells (not recorded which) from PBMCs. These receptor sequences come from a human donor in good health.

This clonotype has a count of ten or more. The V call is TRBV4-1, the J call TRBJ1-2; D might be TRBD1 (6 bases). Germline CDR1 and CDR2: MGHRA and YSYEKL. V gave up 0 bases and J gave up 8 bases, with 19 bases separating them. CDR3 length: 16 amino acids. This CDR3 is CASSQDVAGELVGYTF. CDR3 DNA: TGCGCCAGCAGCCAAGACGTTGCAGGGGAGTTAGTCGGCTACACCTTC.

This clonotype was seen just once. The V gene is TRBV28, the J gene TRBJ1-2; D gene ambiguous. The CDR3 runs 13 residues. Trimming removed 7 bases from V and 3 bases from J, with 12 bases in between. Looked up from germline, CDR1 is MDHEN and CDR2 is SYDVKM. CDR3 DNA sequence: TGTGCCAGCAAAGTCTCCCGGGACTATGGCTACACCTTC. Encoded protein: CASKVSRDYGYTF.

The chain carries TRBV10-3 and TRBJ2-7; no definite D call. Deletions cut 5 bases from V and 3 bases from J, with 14 bases between. This CDR3 spans 14 amino acids. CDR1 is ENHRY, CDR2 SYGVKD, per germline. The CDR3 sequence is CAISQPQYNYEQYF. As DNA, the CDR3 is TGTGCCATCAGTCAACCCCAATACAACTACGAGCAGTACTTC.

The rearrangement joins TRBV10-1 to TRBJ1-4, with 8 bases that match TRBD1. Per germline, CDR1 WNHNN and CDR2 SYGVQD (reference sequence). This CDR3 has 13 residues. The V and J ends lost 6 bases and 6 bases, in that order; junction bases with no gene match: 3. The CDR3 protein is CASRTGGDEKLFF. As DNA, the CDR3 is TGCGCCAGCAGAACAGGGGGGGATGAAAAACTGTTTTTT.

The rearrangement links TRBV7-2 to TRBJ2-5, with 12 bases aligning to TRBD2. This CDR3 has 18 amino acids. The ends lost 1 base at V and 3 bases at J; junction bases unmatched: 9. CDR1 is SGHTA and CDR2 is FQGNSA in the germline V gene. The CDR3 DNA is TGTGCCAGCAGCTTAGGATTACGACTAGCGGGAGACAAAGAGACCCAGTACTTC. Translation: CASSLGLRLAGDKETQYF.

The rearrangement joins TRBV9 to TRBJ2-2; D gene unclear. The V and J ends lost 2 bases and 3 bases respectively, with 5 bases between them. CDR1 is SGDLS, CDR2 YYNGEE, per germline. This CDR3 is 13 amino acids long. The CDR3 bases are TGTGCCAGCAGCGTCTCGTACACCGGGGAGCTGTTTTTT. This sequence encodes CASSVSYTGELFF.

This chain's CDR3 is CASSVGRLAGAQYF. The CDR3 DNA sequence: TGTGCCAGCAGCGTAGGACGACTAGCGGGGGCCCAGTACTTC. The chain uses TRBV9 and TRBJ2-5; 12 nucleotides agree with TRBD2. Germline CDR1 SGDLS, CDR2 YYNGEE. Trimming removed 0 bases from V and 9 bases from J; junction bases left unmatched: 3. The CDR3 extends over 14 amino acids. The full variable domain, rest sourced from reference TRBV9 and TRBJ2-5, is DSGVTQTPKHLITATGQRVTLRCSPRSGDLSVYWYQQSLDQGLQFLIQYYNGEERAKGNILERFSAQQFPDLHSELNLSSLELGDSALYFCASSVGRLAGAQYFGPGTRLLVL.

The gene calls are TRBV4-1 and TRBJ2-1; D is unresolved. Trimming took 0 bases from V and 13 from J, leaving 28 bases between them. This CDR3 is built from 18 residues. The V gene's germline CDR1 is MGHRA and CDR2 YSYEKL. The CDR3 spells CASSQETPASYSPREQFF. The CDR3 region has the DNA TGCGCCAGCAGCCAAGAAACCCCGGCTAGTTATAGTCCCAGAGAACAGTTCTTC.

This clonotype appeared a single time. This chain connects TRBV7-6 to TRBJ2-2, with 8 bases that match TRBD2. CDR1 and CDR2 from the germline V gene are SGHVS and FNYEAQ. The ends lost 5 bases at V and 4 bases at J; junction bases unmatched: 12. The CDR3 is 17 amino acids. The CDR3 sequence: CASSPNIGAGVTGELFF. The DNA for the CDR3 is TGTGCCAGCAGCCCCAATATAGGAGCGGGGGTCACCGGGGAGCTGTTTTTT. Full variable domain (rest looked up from reference TRBV7-6 and TRBJ2-2): GAGVSQSPRYKVTKRGQDVALRCDPISGHVSLYWYRQALGQGPEFLTYFNYEAQQDKSGLPNDRFSAERPEGSISTLTIQRTEQRDSAMYRCASSPNIGAGVTGELFFGEGSRLTVL.

This clonotype was seen many times. The rearrangement joins TRBV10-1 to TRBJ2-3; D unresolved. Germline CDR1 reads WNHNN; CDR2 reads SYGVQD (reference sequence). V dropped 2 bases and J dropped 0 bases, with 6 bases sitting between them. This CDR3 has 14 residues. CDR3 DNA: TGCGCCAGCAGTGAGGGAGCGAGCACAGATACGCAGTATTTT. As protein: CASSEGASTDTQYF.

V and J are TRBV20-1 and TRBJ2-7; D possibly uses TRBD1 or TRBD2 (5 bases each). CDR3 length: 11 amino acids. Per the germline V gene, CDR1 is DFQATT and CDR2 is SNEGSKA (reference sequence). Trimming took 4 bases from V and 6 from J, leaving 10 bases between them. CDR3 coding DNA: TGCAGTGCTACCGGGGCCGCCGAGCAGTACTTC. Amino acids: CSATGAAEQYF.

Concerning this clonotype: This clone may be a read error of a much larger clone one base away. Since no conserved phenylalanine or tryptophan closes the CDR3, a read error is the likely cause. The rearrangement uses TRBV10-2 and TRBJ2-1, with D uncertain. The CDR3 extends over 13 amino acids. Germline lookup yields CDR1 WSHSY and CDR2 SAAADI. The CDR3: CASSEGSIDEQFS. In DNA form, the CDR3 reads TGTGCCAGCAGTGAAGGAAGCATCGATGAGCAGTTCTCC.

V is TRBV2 and J is TRBJ2-2; 7 bases fit TRBD1. This CDR3 region has 14 residues. Germline CDR1 SNHLY, CDR2 FYNNEI. The junction had 5 bases not matched to a gene; V was cut back by 3 bases and J by 7 bases. CDR3 protein: CASSETGTGGELFF. In DNA, the CDR3 is TGTGCCAGCAGTGAGACAGGGACGGGCGGGGAGCTGTTTTTT.

The V gene is TRBV15, the J gene TRBJ2-7, with TRBD2 as a possible D gene (6 bases). V was pared by 5 bases and J by 6 bases, with 14 bases between. The CDR3 extends over 13 amino acids. Germline V gene data show CDR1 as LNHNV and CDR2 as YYDKDF (reference sequence). CDR3 in amino acids: CATSGGFQGEQYF. The CDR3 coding sequence is TGTGCCACCAGCGGGGGGTTTCAAGGCGAGCAGTACTTC. The whole variable domain, remainder taken from reference TRBV15 and TRBJ2-7, is DAMVIQNPRYQVTQFGKPVTLSCSQTLNHNVMYWYQQKSSQAPKLLFHYYDKDFNNEADTPDNFQSRRPNTSFCFLDIRSPGLGDTAMYLCATSGGFQGEQYFGPGTRLTVT.

The V call is TRBV30, the J call TRBJ2-1; TRBD2 matches 7 bases. The CDR3 totals 15 residues. Losses at the gene ends were 3 bases for V and 10 bases for J; bases not matched to a gene: 15. CDR1 and CDR2 (germline): GTSNPN, SVGIG (reference sequence). CDR3 region: CAWRGGGTSAGEQFF. Written as DNA, the CDR3 is TGTGCCTGGAGAGGAGGTGGAACTAGCGCTGGGGAGCAGTTCTTC.

The gene calls are TRBV10-2 and TRBJ1-5; D unresolved. CDR3 length: 15 residues. Germline lookup yields CDR1 WSHSY and CDR2 SAAADI. Trimming pared 0 bases from V and 3 bases from J, leaving 9 bases between. This CDR3 is CASSESKHHNQPQHF. The CDR3 nucleotides are TGCGCCAGCAGTGAGTCGAAGCATCACAATCAGCCCCAGCATTTT.

This clonotype was counted at least ten times. The rearrangement uses TRBV6-5 and TRBJ2-1, with D possibly being TRBD2 (5 bases). Germline V gene sequence: CDR1 MNHEY, CDR2 SVGAGI. The CDR3 spans 12 residues. V was trimmed by 0 bases and J by 8 bases, leaving 5 bases between them. CDR3 sequence reads: CASSYSRDEQFF. The CDR3, as DNA: TGTGCCAGCAGTTACTCGAGGGATGAGCAGTTCTTC.

The V and J genes are TRBV20-1 and TRBJ1-1; TRBD1 agrees at 10 bases. This CDR3 has 14 residues. Germline V gene data show CDR1 as DFQATT and CDR2 as SNEGSKA (reference sequence). Unmatched junction bases numbered 4, after V lost 3 bases and J lost 3 bases. The CDR3 sequence: CSARAGTGDTEAFF. DNA for the CDR3: TGCAGTGCTAGGGCCGGGACAGGGGACACTGAAGCTTTCTTT.